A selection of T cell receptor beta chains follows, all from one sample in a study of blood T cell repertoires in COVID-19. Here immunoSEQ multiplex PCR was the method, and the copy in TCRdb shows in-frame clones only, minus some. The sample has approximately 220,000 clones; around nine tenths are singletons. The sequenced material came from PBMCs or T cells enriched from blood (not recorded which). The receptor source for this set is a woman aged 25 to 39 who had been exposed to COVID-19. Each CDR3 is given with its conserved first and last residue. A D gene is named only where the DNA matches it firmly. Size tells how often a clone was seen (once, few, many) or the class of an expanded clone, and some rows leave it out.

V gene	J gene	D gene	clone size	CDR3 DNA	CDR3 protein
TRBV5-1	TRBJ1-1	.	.	TGCGCCAGCAGCTTGTTGGCAGATGGTGGAGCTTTCTTT	CASSLLADGGAFF
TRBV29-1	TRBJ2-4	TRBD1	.	TGCAGCGGAGCTACAGGGGGCGCTGGCAAAAACATTCAGTACTTC	CSGATGGAGKNIQYF
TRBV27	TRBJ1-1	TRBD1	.	TGTGCCAGCAGTTTGGGCAGGGGGCTTGAAGCTTTCTTT	CASSLGRGLEAFF
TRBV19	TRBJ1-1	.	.	TGTGCCAGTAATTATAGAGGCCTGAACACTGAAGCTTTCTTT	CASNYRGLNTEAFF
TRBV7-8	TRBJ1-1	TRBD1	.	TGTGCCAGCAGCCTAGGACAGGCAAATAGAGCTTTCTTT	CASSLGQANRAFF
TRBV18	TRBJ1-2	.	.	TGTGCCAGCTCACCTGAGCAGGGTGACTATGGCTACACCTTC	CASSPEQGDYGYTF
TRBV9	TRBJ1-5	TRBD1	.	TGTGCCAGCAGCGTAGGGACAGGGGGCTTTAGCAATCAGCCCCAGCATTTT	CASSVGTGGFSNQPQHF
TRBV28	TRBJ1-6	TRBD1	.	TGTGCCAGCAGTTCCGGGACAGGTTCACCCCTCCACTTT	CASSSGTGSPLHF
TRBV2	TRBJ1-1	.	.	TGTGCCAGCAGGGGATCGGGAGGGGTAACTGAAGCTTTCTTT	CASRGSGGVTEAFF
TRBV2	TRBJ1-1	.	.	TGTGCCAGCAGCCCGGGTTGGGAGGACACTGAAGCTTTCTTT	CASSPGWEDTEAFF
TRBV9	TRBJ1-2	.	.	TGTGCCAGCAGCGCAGGAAAGCCTTCAGATGGCTACACCTTC	CASSAGKPSDGYTF
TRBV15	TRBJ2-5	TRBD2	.	TGTGCCACCAGCAGAGATCGGTCTAGCGGGGAGACCCAGTACTTC	CATSRDRSSGETQYF
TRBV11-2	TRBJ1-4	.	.	TGTGCCAGCAGCTCCGGGACACAGCTGTTTTTT	CASSSGTQLFF
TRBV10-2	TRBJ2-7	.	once	TGCGCCAGCAGTGAAGCTACGGGCGAGCAGTACTTC	CASSEATGEQYF
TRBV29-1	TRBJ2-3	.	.	TGCAGCGTTGAAGTCGGGGGACGCACAGATACGCAGTATTTT	CSVEVGGRTDTQYF
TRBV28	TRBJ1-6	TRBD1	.	TGTGCCAGCAGTCCGGGTCCGGGACAGGGGGCCTATAATTCACCCCTCCACTTT	CASSPGPGQGAYNSPLHF
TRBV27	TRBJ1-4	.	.	TGTGCCAGCAGTTACGGGGGGCAGGGAAAACTGTTTTTT	CASSYGGQGKLFF
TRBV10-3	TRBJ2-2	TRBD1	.	TGTGCCATCGGGGAGGGACAGGGTACCACCGGGGAGCTGTTTTTT	CAIGEGQGTTGELFF
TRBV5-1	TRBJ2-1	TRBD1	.	TGCGCCAGCAGCCCCGGGACAGACAATGAGCAGTTCTTC	CASSPGTDNEQFF
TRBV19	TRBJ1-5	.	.	TGTGCCAGTACAGGGGTCGGTCAGCCCCAGCATTTT	CASTGVGQPQHF
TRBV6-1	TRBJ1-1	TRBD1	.	TGTGCCAGCAGTGAAACGACAGGGTCGGCTTTCTTT	CASSETTGSAFF
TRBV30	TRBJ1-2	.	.	TGTGCCTGGAGTCCCCGGGAGGGAAACTATGGCTACACCTTC	CAWSPREGNYGYTF
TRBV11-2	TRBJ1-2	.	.	TGTGCCAGCAGCCCTGGACAGTTCCGATATGGCTACACCTTC	CASSPGQFRYGYTF
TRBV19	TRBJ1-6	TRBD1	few	TGTGCCACCAGAGACAGGGAAAATTCACCCCTCCACTTT	CATRDRENSPLHF
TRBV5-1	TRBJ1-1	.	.	TGCGCCAGCAGCGTGGGCACTTACACTGAAGCTTTCTTT	CASSVGTYTEAFF
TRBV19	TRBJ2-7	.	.	TGTGCCAGTAGTACCTTAGGGGGTCTTGGCTCCTACGAGCAGTACTTC	CASSTLGGLGSYEQYF
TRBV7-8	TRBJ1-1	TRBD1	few	TGTGCCAGCAGCTTAGCGCGGCAGGGGGCACCTGAAGCTTTCTTT	CASSLARQGAPEAFF
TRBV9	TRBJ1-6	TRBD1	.	TGTGCCAGCAGCACCGGGACAGGCCATTCACCCCTCCACTTT	CASSTGTGHSPLHF